Below are 22 T cell receptor beta chains sequenced from a single sample in a study of OX40 agonist ivuxolimab in advanced cancers. Only in-frame clones appear in the TCRdb table, and some are missing; sequencing was by immunoSEQ multiplex PCR. The repertoire holds tens of thousands of clones, about 90% seen once, with roughly 3.5% in the top ten. Sequencing was performed on CD4+ or CD8+ T cells sorted from blood, taken in a trial of the OX40 agonist ivuxolimab. These receptor sequences come from an adult with an advanced solid tumor such as melanoma, head and neck, liver or kidney cancer.

The chain recombines TRBV7-3 with TRBJ1-3, with TRBD1 matching 7 bases. CDR3 length equals 16 residues. V lost 0 bases and J lost 0; bases outside the gene matches: 2. CDR1 and CDR2 (germline): SGHTA, FQGTGA. The CDR3 bases are TGTGCCAGCAGCTTAACAGGGGGCAGCTCTGGAAACACCATATATTTT. Encoded protein: CASSLTGGSSGNTIYF.

The chain uses TRBV27 and TRBJ1-2; unclear D gene. Germline V lookup: CDR1 MNHEY, CDR2 SMNVEV (reference sequence). V lost 5 bases and J 7 bases, leaving 20 bases between the germline ends. This CDR3 is built from 15 residues. The CDR3 loop reads CASSPSYPRLGGYTF. Here the CDR3 DNA reads TGTGCCAGCAGTCCCTCTTACCCCCGCCTTGGTGGCTACACCTTC.

V usage is TRBV5-1 and J usage is TRBJ2-4; unclear D gene. The CDR3 length is 17 residues. V lost 0 bases and J 0 bases, leaving 13 bases between the germline ends. CDR1 and CDR2 from the germline V gene are SGHRS and YFSETQ. CDR3 nucleotide sequence: TGCGCCAGCAGCTTGGCGCAGTTGGGCCTAGCCAAAAACATTCAGTACTTC. It encodes CASSLAQLGLAKNIQYF.

The chain couples TRBV4-1 to TRBJ2-1; tentatively, D is TRBD1 or TRBD2 (5 bases each). The CDR3 loop spans 15 amino acids. Trimming stripped 7 bases from V and 4 bases from J, with 17 bases between. CDR1 MGHRA and CDR2 YSYEKL come from the germline V gene. CDR3 DNA: TGCGCCAGCACCCTAATCCAGGGAGTTTACAATGAGCAGTTCTTC. Encoded protein: CASTLIQGVYNEQFF.

This rearrangement joins TRBV29-1 to TRBJ2-2; possibly TRBD2 for D (6 bases). The CDR3 has 13 amino acids. The V end lost 5 bases, the J end lost 1 base, and 8 bases lay between the germline ends. The germline gives CDR1 SQVTM, CDR2 ANQGSEA. This CDR3 reads CSVWRGNTGELFF. The CDR3 coding sequence is TGCAGCGTTTGGCGGGGGAACACCGGGGAGCTGTTTTTT.

This clone showed up just a few times. This rearrangement joins TRBV19 to TRBJ1-1; no definite D call. Germline V lookup: CDR1 LNHDA, CDR2 SQIVND (reference sequence). V was trimmed by 3 bases and J by 8 bases, leaving 16 bases between them. The CDR3 runs to 14 residues. The CDR3 DNA follows: TGTGCCAGTAGTATCTCCCCCACGGTCCCCGAAGCTTTCTTT. Protein product: CASSISPTVPEAFF.

This chain links TRBV9 with TRBJ1-3, with unresolved D. CDR3 length: 15 residues. Per germline, CDR1 SGDLS and CDR2 YYNGEE. The ends were cut back, 0 bases at V and 3 bases at J, with 10 bases in the middle. CDR3 in DNA: TGTGCCAGCAGCGTAGGGGGAACGGGTGGAAACACCATATATTTT. It yields the protein CASSVGGTGGNTIYF.

The rearrangement uses TRBV6-6 and TRBJ2-1; 10 positions match TRBD2. The CDR3 sequence is 16 residues long. The germline V gene encodes CDR1 MNHNY and CDR2 SVGAGI (reference sequence). With 6 bases clipped from V and 8 bases from J, the junction kept 13 bases outside the gene matches. This CDR3 is CASSSSGSGRRYEQFF. In DNA, the CDR3 is TGTGCCAGCAGCTCGTCGGGTAGCGGGAGGCGGTATGAGCAGTTCTTC.

This clone was counted once. The chain is built from TRBV4-1 and TRBJ2-1; tentatively, D is TRBD2 (5 bases). With 6 bases removed from V and 0 bases from J, the gap between germline ends came to 18 bases. Germline assignment: CDR1 MGHRA and CDR2 YSYEKL. CDR3 size: 17 residues. CDR3 sequence reads: CASSQTGLLSSYNEQFF. Written as DNA, the CDR3 is TGCGCCAGCAGTCAGACGGGGTTACTGAGCTCCTACAATGAGCAGTTCTTC.

The V gene is TRBV11-2, the J gene TRBJ2-5; 7 nucleotides align to TRBD2. The ends lost 1 base at V and 5 bases at J; junction bases unmatched: 7. Per the germline V gene, CDR1 is SGHAT and CDR2 is FQNNGV. CDR3 size: 15 residues. The CDR3 region has the DNA TGTGCCAGCAGCTTAGGGGCGGGAGAGAGGGAGACCCAGTACTTC. Translated: CASSLGAGERETQYF.

This chain uses TRBV5-4 with TRBJ2-2, with TRBD1 identical over 7 bases. The CDR3 runs to 17 residues. Germline assignment: CDR1 SGHNT and CDR2 YYREEE (reference sequence). V dropped 1 base and J dropped 4; count of bases not matched to a gene: 10. The CDR3 nucleotides read TGTGCCAGCAGCTTGAGAAGAGGGGGCGCTTTCACCGGGGAGCTGTTTTTT. Translating it yields CASSLRRGGAFTGELFF.

The rearrangement joins TRBV7-9 to TRBJ2-5, with 12 bases lining up with TRBD2. J gave up 3 bases and V 2 bases, and 10 bases lay outside the gene matches. The CDR3 extends over 18 amino acids. CDR1 SEHNR and CDR2 FQNEAQ come from the germline V gene (reference sequence). The CDR3 region has the DNA TGTGCCAGCAGCTTATTAGGACGGACTAGCGGGGTAAAAGAGACCCAGTACTTC. Residues: CASSLLGRTSGVKETQYF.

V and J are TRBV18 and TRBJ1-4, with TRBD1 matching over 7 bases. The V gene's germline CDR1 is KGHSH and CDR2 LQKENI. V shed 1 base and J 8 bases; nucleotides not matched to a gene: 7. This CDR3 has 15 residues. The CDR3 reads CASSPLSGGMEKLFF. CDR3 nucleotide sequence: TGTGCCAGCTCACCACTGTCAGGGGGAATGGAAAAACTGTTTTTT.

This rearrangement joins TRBV9 to TRBJ2-2; possible D gene TRBD2, 5 bases. The CDR3 is 16 residues long. V lost 0 bases and J 2 bases, leaving 11 bases between the germline ends. The germline V gene has CDR1 SGDLS and CDR2 YYNGEE. CDR3 nucleotide sequence: TGTGCCAGCAGCGTAGAGGCTAGCTTAAACACCGGGGAGCTGTTTTTT. It encodes CASSVEASLNTGELFF.

Turning to this clone: Other DNA sequences in the sample encode the same CDR3. The chain joins TRBV11-2 to TRBJ2-7, with D unclear. Germline V gives CDR1 SGHAT, CDR2 FQNNGV. The CDR3 consists of 17 residues. V shed 0 bases and J shed 2 bases, with 17 bases lying between them. The CDR3 sequence is CASSLEVPGPLAYEQYF. As DNA, the CDR3 is TGTGCCAGCAGCTTAGAAGTGCCGGGCCCACTCGCCTACGAGCAGTACTTC.

The rearrangement uses TRBV28 and TRBJ2-7; D not certain. The CDR3 loop spans 14 amino acids. Germline V gene lookup returns CDR1 MDHEN and CDR2 SYDVKM. V was cut by 8 bases and J by 4 bases, with 18 bases left in between. CDR3 nucleotides: TGTGCCAGCGGCAGAATTAGTGGGCCTTACGAGCAGTACTTC. It translates to CASGRISGPYEQYF. The whole variable domain, filled in from reference TRBV28 and TRBJ2-7, reads DVKVTQSSRYLVKRTGEKVFLECVQDMDHENMFWYRQDPGLGLRLIYFSYDVKMKEKGDIPEGYSVSREKKERFSLILESASTNQTSMYLCASGRISGPYEQYFGPGTRLTVT.

The J gene is TRBJ1-4, the V gene TRBV19; 7 positions agree with TRBD1. The germline gives CDR1 LNHDA, CDR2 SQIVND (reference sequence). The junction had 10 bases not matched to a gene; V was cut back by 5 bases and J by 4 bases. There are 16 residues in the CDR3. The CDR3 here is CASSSSPTGLNEKLFF. CDR3 DNA: TGTGCCAGTAGTTCCTCCCCGACAGGGCTTAATGAAAAACTGTTTTTT. Combining the CDR3 with reference TRBV19 and TRBJ1-4 gives the whole variable domain DGGITQSPKYLFRKEGQNVTLSCEQNLNHDAMYWYRQDPGQGLRLIYYSQIVNDFQKGDIAEGYSVSREKKESFPLTVTSAQKNPTAFYLCASSSSPTGLNEKLFFGSGTQLSVL.

DNA for the CDR3: TGTGCCAGTAGTACTACTAGCGGGAGGGCCTCTAGGAATGAGCAGTTCTTC. It codes for CASSTTSGRASRNEQFF. The J gene is TRBJ2-1, the V gene TRBV19, with TRBD2 identical over 13 bases. CDR3 length: 17 amino acids. V lost 4 bases, J lost 7 bases, and 10 bases stayed unmatched. Germline CDR1 is LNHDA and CDR2 is SQIVND (reference sequence).

A few counts support this clone. The chain is built from TRBV7-2 and TRBJ2-3; a weak D match, TRBD2 (5 bases). The V and J ends lost 5 bases and 9 bases respectively, with 15 bases between them. CDR1 is SGHTA and CDR2 is FQGNSA in the germline V gene. This CDR3 comprises 13 residues. CDR3 nucleotide sequence: TGTGCCAGCAGCCTGGGAGAGTCTCGCACGCAGTATTTT. Its translation is CASSLGESRTQYF. The entire variable domain, with the rest obtained from reference TRBV7-2 and TRBJ2-3, is as follows: GAGVSQSPSNKVTEKGKDVELRCDPISGHTALYWYRQSLGQGLEFLIYFQGNSAPDKSGLPSDRFSAERTGGSVSTLTIQRTQQEDSAVYLCASSLGESRTQYFGPGTRLTVL.

This rearrangement joins TRBV2 to TRBJ2-1, with 11 bases fitting TRBD1. Trimming cost V 6 bases and J 6 bases; bases outside gene matches: 4. Germline V gives CDR1 SNHLY, CDR2 FYNNEI. CDR3 length: 14 amino acids. CDR3 protein: CASSRDRGVNEQFF. The CDR3, as DNA: TGTGCCAGCAGCCGGGACAGGGGGGTCAATGAGCAGTTCTTC.

The J gene is TRBJ1-2, the V gene TRBV7-9; the D is unclear. Germline CDR1 reads SEHNR; CDR2 reads FQNEAQ (reference sequence). V was cut by 8 bases and J by 3 bases, with 7 bases left in between. This CDR3 is 11 amino acids long. In DNA form, the CDR3 reads TGTGCCAGCGCCCTGCACTATGGCTACACCTTC. It translates to CASALHYGYTF.

This rearrangement joins TRBV5-1 to TRBJ2-2, with 8 nucleotides matching TRBD2. V lost 1 base and J lost 0; bases outside the gene matches: 5. The CDR3 has 17 amino acids. Germline values: CDR1 SGHRS, CDR2 YFSETQ. In nucleotides, the CDR3 is TGCGCCAGCAGCTTGCTGGCGGGGGGTCCGAACACCGGGGAGCTGTTTTTT. Translated: CASSLLAGGPNTGELFF.